Listed here are 9 T cell receptor beta chains from one sample, sequenced in a study of cytomegalovirus exposure and HLA in healthy donors. Primers for the PCR totalled 60 Vbeta and 13 Jbeta. Assay: immunoSEQ multiplex PCR; the TCRdb copy retains only in-frame clones and omits some. The table shows about 120,000 clones, with roughly 76% occurring only once. The source material was PBMCs. Receptors originate from a woman aged 40 to 50 in good health and CMV-seropositive.

This clone was counted only a few times. The rearrangement joins TRBV6-5 to TRBJ2-1; 8 nucleotides line up with TRBD2. The V gene's germline CDR1 is MNHEY and CDR2 SVGAGI. The CDR3 length is 14 residues. V lost 2 bases to trimming and J lost 10 bases; unmatched junction nucleotides: 7. The CDR3 DNA reads as TGTGCCAGCAGTTACACCATCCAGCGGGGGGAGCAGTTCTTC. This gives the protein CASSYTIQRGEQFF.

This chain joins TRBV30 and TRBJ1-3; D possibly corresponds to TRBD1 (6 bases). V gave up 2 bases and J gave up 3 bases, with 17 bases separating them. The V gene's germline CDR1 is GTSNPN and CDR2 SVGIG (reference sequence). This CDR3 has 16 amino acids. The CDR3 DNA sequence: TGTGCCTGGAGTCTCCTGGGGGGGGCGGGTGGAAACACCATATATTTT. It yields the protein CAWSLLGGAGGNTIYF.

V usage is TRBV6-5 and J usage is TRBJ2-1; D is possibly TRBD1 (6 bases). Trimming removed 6 bases at V and 8 bases at J, with 20 bases between. The CDR3 totals 15 residues. The germline CDR1 and CDR2 sequences are MNHEY and SVGAGI. DNA of the CDR3: TGTGCCAGCAGAACCGGGACACATTCGTGGGATGAGCAGTTCTTC. This gives the protein CASRTGTHSWDEQFF.

The V and J genes are TRBV2 and TRBJ2-5; TRBD2 agrees at 8 bases. J lost 5 bases, V lost 7 bases, and 9 bases had no gene match. Germline values: CDR1 SNHLY, CDR2 FYNNEI. The CDR3 is made up of 14 amino acids. The CDR3 reads CASKGLSGGETQYF. CDR3 DNA: TGTGCCAGCAAGGGCTTATCGGGGGGGGAGACCCAGTACTTC. The full variable domain, with the rest looked up from reference TRBV2 and TRBJ2-5, is EPEVTQTPSHQVTQMGQEVILRCVPISNHLYFYWYRQILGQKVEFLVSFYNNEISEKSEIFDDQFSVERPDGSNFTLKIRSTKLEDSAMYFCASKGLSGGETQYFGPGTRLLVL.

V gene TRBV5-4 combines with J gene TRBJ1-3; no reliable D call. Trimming pared 1 base from V and 0 bases from J, leaving 8 bases between. Germline assignment: CDR1 SGHNT and CDR2 YYREEE (reference sequence). The CDR3 loop spans 15 amino acids. DNA for the CDR3: TGTGCCAGCAGCTTGAATTTCAACTCTGGAAACACCATATATTTT. Protein product: CASSLNFNSGNTIYF.

The chain carries TRBV6-5 and TRBJ2-1; the match to TRBD2 covers 8 bases. This CDR3 has 15 residues. CDR1 is MNHEY, CDR2 SVGAGI, per germline. The junction had 7 bases not matched to a gene; V was cut back by 7 bases and J by 2 bases. The CDR3 reads CASTLDGGAYNEQFF. CDR3 nucleotide sequence: TGTGCCAGCACCCTAGACGGGGGGGCCTACAATGAGCAGTTCTTC.

The chain has TRBV6-5 and TRBJ1-4; D is perhaps TRBD1 (6 bases). The CDR3 sequence is 15 residues long. Looked up from germline, CDR1 is MNHEY and CDR2 is SVGAGI. The germline V and J ends were trimmed by 6 bases and 8 bases, with 19 bases remaining between them. This chain's CDR3 is CASSLGQTHTEKLFF. CDR3 DNA: TGTGCCAGCAGCCTAGGACAGACCCATACCGAAAAACTGTTTTTT.

This clone has only a few counts. The chain has TRBV6-6 and TRBJ1-5, with D unclear. V was shortened by 0 bases and J by 6 bases, with 9 bases between the two germline ends. Germline CDR1 MNHNY, CDR2 SVGAGI (reference sequence). The CDR3 extends over 14 amino acids. The CDR3: CASSYSGEFQPQHF. CDR3 sequence (DNA): TGTGCCAGCAGTTACTCCGGGGAGTTTCAGCCCCAGCATTTT.

For the CDR3, the DNA is TGTGCGGCGGGGGCGTTCGGCTTCCACGAGCAGTACTTC. Its protein is CAAGAFGFHEQYF. This chain links TRBV30 with TRBJ2-7, with D tentatively TRBD2 (7 bases). CDR1 GTSNPN and CDR2 SVGIG come from the germline V gene (reference sequence). The CDR3 sequence is 13 residues long.